Given below is one TCR beta chain in context. Antigen unknown. This sample is part of a study of OX40 agonist ivuxolimab in advanced cancers. As for the study in general: Patients were treated with ivuxolimab, an agonistic anti-OX40 (CD134) antibody. Therapy given before enrollment (anti-PD-1, anti-PD-L1 or anti-CTLA-4) was allowed, and approximately 40% had some. Study-level results: The CD4+ and CD8+ T cells in the blood had expanded clonally by week 6 at 0.1 to 3.0 mg/kg. Expanded clones belonging to CD8+ T cells outnumbered, on average, those of CD4+.

Per the germline V gene, CDR1 is ENHRY and CDR2 is SYGVKD. Trimming stripped 2 bases from V and 2 bases from J, with 10 bases between. CDR3 length equals 15 residues. The repertoire was sequenced with immunoSEQ multiplex PCR; TCRdb's copy has only in-frame clones and lacks some. The sample consists of 25,000 to 30,000 clones, just over 90% of them appearing once. The clonotype originates from an adult with an advanced solid tumor such as melanoma, head and neck, liver or kidney cancer. The material was CD4+ or CD8+ T cells sorted from blood, obtained in a trial of the OX40 agonist ivuxolimab. V gene TRBV10-3 combines with J gene TRBJ2-1, with a possible D match to TRBD1 (6 bases). CDR3 DNA sequence: TGTGCCATCAGTGAGACAGGGTCCACCTACAATGAGCAGTTCTTC. This encodes CAISETGSTYNEQFF.